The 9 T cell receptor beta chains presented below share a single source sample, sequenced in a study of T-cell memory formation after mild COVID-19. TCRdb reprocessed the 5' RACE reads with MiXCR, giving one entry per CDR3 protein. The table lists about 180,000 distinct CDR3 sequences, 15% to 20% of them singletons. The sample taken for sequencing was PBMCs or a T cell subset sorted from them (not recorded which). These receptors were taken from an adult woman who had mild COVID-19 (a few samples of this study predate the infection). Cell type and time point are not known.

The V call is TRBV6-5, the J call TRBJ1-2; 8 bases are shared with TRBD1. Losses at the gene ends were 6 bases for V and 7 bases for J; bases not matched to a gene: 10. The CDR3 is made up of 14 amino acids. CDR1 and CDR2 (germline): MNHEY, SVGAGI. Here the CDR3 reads CASRPVQGASGYTF. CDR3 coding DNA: TGTGCCAGCAGGCCCGTCCAGGGGGCGAGTGGCTACACCTTC.

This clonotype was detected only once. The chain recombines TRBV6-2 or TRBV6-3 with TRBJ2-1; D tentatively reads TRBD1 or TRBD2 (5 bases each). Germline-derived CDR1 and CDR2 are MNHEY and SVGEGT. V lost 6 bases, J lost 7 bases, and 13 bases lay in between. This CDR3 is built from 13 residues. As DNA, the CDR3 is TGTGCCAGCAGCAGGGACGGATGGAATGAGCAGTTCTTC. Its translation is CASSRDGWNEQFF.

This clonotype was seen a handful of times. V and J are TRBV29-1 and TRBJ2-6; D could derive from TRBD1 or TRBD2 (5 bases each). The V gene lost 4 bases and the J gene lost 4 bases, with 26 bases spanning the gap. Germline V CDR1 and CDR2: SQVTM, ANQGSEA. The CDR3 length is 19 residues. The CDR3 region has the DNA TGCAGCGTTGGGGGTCAGAGAGGGGCGATCAGTACAGGGGCCAACGTCCTGACTTTC. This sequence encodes CSVGGQRGAISTGANVLTF.

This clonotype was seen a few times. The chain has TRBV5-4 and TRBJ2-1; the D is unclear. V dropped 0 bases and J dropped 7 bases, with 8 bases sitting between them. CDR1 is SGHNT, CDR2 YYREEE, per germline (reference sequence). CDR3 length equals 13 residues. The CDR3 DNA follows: TGTGCCAGCAGCTTGGTCGGAAAAAATGAGCAGTTCTTC. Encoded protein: CASSLVGKNEQFF.

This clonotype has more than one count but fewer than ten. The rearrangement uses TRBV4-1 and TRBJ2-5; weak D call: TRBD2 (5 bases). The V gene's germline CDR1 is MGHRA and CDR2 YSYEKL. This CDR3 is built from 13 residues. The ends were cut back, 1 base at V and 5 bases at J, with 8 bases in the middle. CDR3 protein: CASSQGRIETQYF. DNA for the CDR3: TGCGCCAGCAGCCAAGGGAGGATTGAGACCCAGTACTTC.

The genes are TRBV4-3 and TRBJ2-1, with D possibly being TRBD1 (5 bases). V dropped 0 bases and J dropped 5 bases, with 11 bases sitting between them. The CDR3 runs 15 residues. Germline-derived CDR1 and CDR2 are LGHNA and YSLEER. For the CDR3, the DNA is TGCGCCAGCAGCCAAGATCTTAACAGGAACAATGAGCAGTTCTTC. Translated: CASSQDLNRNNEQFF.

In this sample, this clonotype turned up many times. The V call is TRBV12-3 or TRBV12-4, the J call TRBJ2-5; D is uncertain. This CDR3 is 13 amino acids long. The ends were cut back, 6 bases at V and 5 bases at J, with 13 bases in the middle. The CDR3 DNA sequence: TGTGCCAGCAGCCCTCAGTTGGGGGAGACCCAGTACTTC. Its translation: CASSPQLGETQYF.

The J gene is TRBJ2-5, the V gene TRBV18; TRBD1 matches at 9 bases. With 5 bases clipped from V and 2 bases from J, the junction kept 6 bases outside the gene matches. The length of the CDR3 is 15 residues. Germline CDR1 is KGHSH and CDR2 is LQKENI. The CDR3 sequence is CASSGDRAMQETQYF. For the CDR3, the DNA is TGTGCCAGCTCAGGGGACAGGGCCATGCAAGAGACCCAGTACTTC.

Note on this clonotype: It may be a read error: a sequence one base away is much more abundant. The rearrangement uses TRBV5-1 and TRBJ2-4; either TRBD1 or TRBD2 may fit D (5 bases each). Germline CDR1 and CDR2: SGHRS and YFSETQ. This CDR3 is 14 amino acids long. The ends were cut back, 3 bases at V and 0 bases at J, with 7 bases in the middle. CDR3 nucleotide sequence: TGCGCCAGCAGCTACGGGACAGCCAAAAACATTCAGTACTTC. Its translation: CASSYGTAKNIQYF.